This T cell receptor (beta chain) was documented in a study of kidney transplant recipient with SARS-CoV-2 infection. Via MiXCR, TCRdb re-called the reads, giving one row per CDR3 protein. This sample has roughly 230,000 distinct CDR3 sequences, with about 30% found just once. A remark on this clonotype: A single base separates this from a much larger clone, so it may be a read error.

The CDR3 sequence is 17 residues long. In germline, CDR1 is MGHDK, CDR2 SYGVNS. V usage is TRBV25-1 and J usage is TRBJ1-2; no clear D. The receptor comes from a male patient younger than 45 who had COVID-19 and was a kidney transplant recipient. Some T cells may originate from the graft donor. Source: a blood sample, taken at baseline and on approximately day 120 from a kidney transplant recipient. CDR3 bases: TGTGCCGGCAGTGTGGAGCGAGAACTGGGAAAGACCTATGGCTACACCTTC. Amino acids: CAGSVERELGKTYGYTF.